Below are 5 T cell receptor beta chains sequenced from a single sample in a study of cytomegalovirus exposure and HLA in healthy donors. Amplification used 60 Vbeta primers and 13 Jbeta primers. Only in-frame clones appear in the TCRdb table, and some are missing; sequencing was by immunoSEQ multiplex PCR. The sample holds 100,000 to 150,000 clones, roughly 75% seen once. The sequenced sample consisted of PBMCs. The receptors come from a man aged 30-40 years in good health and CMV-seropositive.

This clone was observed a few times. The CDR3 nucleotides read TGCGCCAGCAGTCCCGTCATCGGGGGCACTGAAGCTTTCTTT. Amino acid sequence: CASSPVIGGTEAFF. The chain combines TRBV5-1 with TRBJ1-1, with a possible D match to TRBD1 (5 bases). Trimming removed 5 bases from V and 4 bases from J, with 15 bases in between. The CDR3 runs 14 residues. The germline V gene has CDR1 SGHRS and CDR2 YFSETQ.

V is TRBV6-4 and J is TRBJ2-2; 12 bases align to TRBD2. CDR1 and CDR2 from the germline V gene are MRHNA and SNTAGT. This CDR3 has 15 amino acids. The ends lost 5 bases at V and 3 bases at J; junction bases unmatched: 1. CDR3 bases: TGTGCCAGCAGTTGGACTAGCGGGGACACCGGGGAGCTGTTTTTT. The encoded protein is CASSWTSGDTGELFF.

In its sample, this clone was seen once. The rearrangement uses TRBV19 and TRBJ2-3, with 12 bases that match TRBD1. V lost 4 bases, J lost 11 bases, and 7 bases stayed unmatched. Germline V gene data show CDR1 as LNHDA and CDR2 as SQIVND (reference sequence). The CDR3 totals 14 residues. The CDR3 sequence: CASSRGTGGTKQYF. CDR3 DNA: TGTGCCAGTAGTAGGGGGACAGGGGGCACCAAGCAGTATTTT.

This chain uses TRBV5-4 with TRBJ2-7, with 13 bases aligning to TRBD2. Trimming cost V 2 bases and J 4 bases; bases outside gene matches: 6. The V gene's germline CDR1 is SGHNT and CDR2 YYREEE (reference sequence). The CDR3 is 16 residues long. The CDR3 sequence is CASSLEETSGRYEQYF. The CDR3 coding sequence is TGTGCCAGCAGCTTAGAGGAGACTAGCGGGAGGTACGAGCAGTACTTC.

The V and J genes are TRBV7-9 and TRBJ2-7; 11 bases agree with TRBD2. The germline V gene encodes CDR1 SEHNR and CDR2 FQNEAQ (reference sequence). This CDR3 region has 16 residues. J lost 4 bases, V lost 4 bases, and 9 bases had no gene match. The CDR3 region has the DNA TGTGCCAGCAGCTCGGGACTAGCGGTTTCCCCATACGAGCAGTACTTC. This sequence encodes CASSSGLAVSPYEQYF. Full variable domain (missing parts from reference TRBV7-9 and TRBJ2-7): DTGVSQNPRHKITKRGQNVTFRCDPISEHNRLYWYRQTLGQGPEFLTYFQNEAQLEKSRLLSDRFSAERPKGSFSTLEIQRTEQGDSAMYLCASSSGLAVSPYEQYFGPGTRLTVT.